This T cell receptor beta chain was found in a study of a mutant IDH1 vaccine in newly diagnosed glioma. Whole-study context: Patients received vaccination from 4-6 weeks after radiotherapy alone, or with temozolomide cycles. The therapy given earlier, which was standard therapy, consisted of radiotherapy, temozolomide, or both, and most of the patients received both. Whole-study findings and limits: Any relationship between pseudoprogression and changes in top peripheral T cell clonotypes seemed absent.

Profiled with immunoSEQ multiplex PCR; TCRdb holds only in-frame clones, not every one. This sample carries about 40,000 clones, about nine tenths of them seen once, and the ten largest clones take about 2.6%. The time point was: week 5, during vaccination. Every vaccine dose comprised 300 ug of mutant IDH1 20-mer peptide plus topical imiquimod. The CDR3 sequence is 15 residues long. CDR1 and CDR2 (germline): SNHLY, FYNNEI. V gave up 6 bases and J gave up 4 bases, with 18 bases separating them. This clone was detected only a few times. The antigen is undetermined. The clonotype comes from a man aged 45-65 years with glioma. This specimen was PBMCs, taken from a glioma patient whose treatment included an IDH1 peptide vaccine. This chain links TRBV2 with TRBJ1-2, with a weak D call TRBD1 (5 bases). CDR3 sequence reads: CASRLSQGRGYGYTF. Here the CDR3 DNA reads TGTGCCAGCAGGCTCTCCCAGGGACGGGGCTATGGCTACACCTTC.